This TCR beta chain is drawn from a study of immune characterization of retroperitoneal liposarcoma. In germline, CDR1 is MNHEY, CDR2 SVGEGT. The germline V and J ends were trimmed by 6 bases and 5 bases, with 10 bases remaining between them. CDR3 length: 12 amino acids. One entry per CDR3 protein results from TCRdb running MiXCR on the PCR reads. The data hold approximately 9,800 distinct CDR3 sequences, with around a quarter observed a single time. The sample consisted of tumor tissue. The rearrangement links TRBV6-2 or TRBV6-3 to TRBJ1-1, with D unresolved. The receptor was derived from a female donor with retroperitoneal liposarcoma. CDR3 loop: CASSDQVTEAFF. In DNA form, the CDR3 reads TGTGCCAGCAGCGACCAGGTGACTGAAGCTTTCTTT.